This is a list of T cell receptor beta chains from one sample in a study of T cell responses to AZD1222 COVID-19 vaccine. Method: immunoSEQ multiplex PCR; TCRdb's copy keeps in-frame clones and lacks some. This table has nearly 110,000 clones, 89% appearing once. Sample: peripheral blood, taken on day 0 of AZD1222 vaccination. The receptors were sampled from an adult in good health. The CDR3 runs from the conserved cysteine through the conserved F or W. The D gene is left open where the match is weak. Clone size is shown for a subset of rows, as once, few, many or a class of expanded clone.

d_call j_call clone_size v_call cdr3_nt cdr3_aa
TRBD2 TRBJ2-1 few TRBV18 TGTGCCAGCTCACCAATTACTAGCGGGGGATACAATGAGCAGTTCTTC CASSPITSGGYNEQFF
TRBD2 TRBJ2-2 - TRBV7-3 TGTGCCAGCAGTTCACTAGCGGGAGGACCCGGGGAGCTGTTTTTT CASSSLAGGPGELFF
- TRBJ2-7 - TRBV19 TGTGCCAGTAGTATAGCGGGCAGGATCTACGAGCAGTACTTC CASSIAGRIYEQYF
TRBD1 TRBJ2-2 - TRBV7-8 TGTGCCAGCAGCCCCCATTTGATAGGGGGCCCTTCTACCGGGGAGCTGTTTTTT CASSPHLIGGPSTGELFF
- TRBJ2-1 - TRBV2 TGTGCCAGCAAGGAATTAACTGTGGACAATGAGCAGTTCTTC CASKELTVDNEQFF
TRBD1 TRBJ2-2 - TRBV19 TGTGCCAGTAGAAGGGACAGGGCGAACACCGGGGAGCTGTTTTTT CASRRDRANTGELFF
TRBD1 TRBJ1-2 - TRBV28 TGTGCCAGCAGTTTACAATCAGGGGGCTTAGGCTATGGCTACACCTTC CASSLQSGGLGYGYTF
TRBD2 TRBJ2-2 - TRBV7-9 TGTGCCAGCATACTAGCGGAGTCAACCGGGGAGCTGTTTTTT CASILAESTGELFF
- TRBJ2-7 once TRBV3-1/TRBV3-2 TGTGCCAGCAGCCACCAGAATACTTACGAGCAGTACTTC CASSHQNTYEQYF
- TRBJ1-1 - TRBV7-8 TGTGCCAGCAGCGGACTCGGGACTTTTCGGGAAACTGAAGCTTTCTTT CASSGLGTFRETEAFF
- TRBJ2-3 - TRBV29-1 TGCAGCGTTGCCCTGGACCGGGTTTCGGATACGCAGTATTTT CSVALDRVSDTQYF
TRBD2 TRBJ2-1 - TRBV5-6 TGTGCCAGCAGCTTGGTTAGCGGGCGCTTCTACGGGAATGAGCAGTTCTTC CASSLVSGRFYGNEQFF
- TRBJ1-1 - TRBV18 TGTGCCAGCTCACCAACGATTCTTCCCCCTGAAGCTTTCTTT CASSPTILPPEAFF
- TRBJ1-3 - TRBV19 TGTGCCAGTAGCGGGATTGGGGCTGGAAACACCATATATTTT CASSGIGAGNTIYF
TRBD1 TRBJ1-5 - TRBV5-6 TGTGCCAGCAGCTGGGGACAGGGGAACGGTCAGCCCCAGCATTTT CASSWGQGNGQPQHF
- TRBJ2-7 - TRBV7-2 TGTGCCAGCAGCTTATGGGGGGAGCAGTACTTC CASSLWGEQYF
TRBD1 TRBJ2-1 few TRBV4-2 TGTGCCAGCAGCCAACCCCAGGGGGACAATGAGCAGTTCTTC CASSQPQGDNEQFF
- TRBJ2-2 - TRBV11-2 TGTGCCAGCAGCCCCACCCGCGCGGGGAACACCGGGGAGCTGTTTTTT CASSPTRAGNTGELFF
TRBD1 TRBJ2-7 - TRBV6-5 TGTGCCAGCGGACAGGGGGGACCAGGGCAGTACTTC CASGQGGPGQYF
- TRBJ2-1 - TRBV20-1 TGCAGTGCCATCTATTATGAGCAGTTCTTC CSAIYYEQFF
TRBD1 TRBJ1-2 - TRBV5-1 TGCGCCAGCAGCTTGGCCGGGACAGGCTCACGTCCCTATGGCTACACCTTC CASSLAGTGSRPYGYTF
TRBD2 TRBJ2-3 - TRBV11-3 TGTGCCAGCAGCTTAGGCTCCGGGACTAGCGGGATTTTAGATACGCAGTATTTT CASSLGSGTSGILDTQYF
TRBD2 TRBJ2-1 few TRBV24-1 TGTGCCACCAGTGACAGACTAGCGACCGAGCAGTTCTTC CATSDRLATEQFF
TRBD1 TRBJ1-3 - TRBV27 TGTGCCACCAAGGACAGGGGTGGAAACACCATATATTTT CATKDRGGNTIYF
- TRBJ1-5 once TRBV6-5 TGTGCCAGTGGAATAGGGGGTCAGCCCCAGCATTTT CASGIGGQPQHF
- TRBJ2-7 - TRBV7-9 TGTGCCAGCAGCTTAGGACAGGCTAGCTACGAGCAGTACTTC CASSLGQASYEQYF
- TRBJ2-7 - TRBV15 TGTGCCACCAGCAGAGGGGGGGACAAACTCTCCTACGAGCAGTACTTC CATSRGGDKLSYEQYF
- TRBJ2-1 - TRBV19 TGTGCCAGTAGTAGAGGCCCTCGTCCCTCCTACAATGAGCAGTTCTTC CASSRGPRPSYNEQFF
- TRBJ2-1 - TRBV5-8 TGTGCCAGCAGCTTGGATTCTTCCCTCGCCTACAATGAGCAGTTCTTC CASSLDSSLAYNEQFF
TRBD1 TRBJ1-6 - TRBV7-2 TGTGCCAGCAGCTCCTACAGGGGGAACTCCTATAATTCACCCCTCCACTTT CASSSYRGNSYNSPLHF
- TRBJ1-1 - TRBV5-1 TGCGCCAGCAGCTTGTCAGGGTCTAGCGCTGAAGCTTTCTTT CASSLSGSSAEAFF
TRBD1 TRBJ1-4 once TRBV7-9 TGTGCCAGCAGTTCAGGGGGCCATTTGAATGAAAAACTGTTTTTT CASSSGGHLNEKLFF
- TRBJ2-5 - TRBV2 TGTGCCAGCAGTGAAACGGGACCTCCCCTGCCCCGGGAGACCCAGTACTTC CASSETGPPLPRETQYF
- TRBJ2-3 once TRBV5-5 TGTGCCAGCAGCTTGCTGCGGGACCCCAGCACAGATACGCAGTATTTT CASSLLRDPSTDTQYF
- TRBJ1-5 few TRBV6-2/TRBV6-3 TGTGCCAGCAGGTACCGGGGGCAGGGCCCCAATCAGCCCCAGCATTTT CASRYRGQGPNQPQHF
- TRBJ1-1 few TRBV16 TGTGCCAGCAGCCGCACCGACTTCGAGGGACGATGGACTGAAGCTTTCTTT CASSRTDFEGRWTEAFF
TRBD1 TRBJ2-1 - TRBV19 TGTGCGGCCGGGACAGGGTACAATGAGCAGTTCTTC CAAGTGYNEQFF
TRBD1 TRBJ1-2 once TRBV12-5 TGTGCTAGTGGTTTCTCGGGGGACAGTAAAACCTATGGCTACACCTTC CASGFSGDSKTYGYTF
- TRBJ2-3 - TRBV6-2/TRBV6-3 TGTGCCAGCAGTTTTCGCCCAAGGGTTCTCGGCACAGATACGCAGTATTTT CASSFRPRVLGTDTQYF
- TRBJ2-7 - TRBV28 TGTGCCAGCAGTTCCGGTTCGTCCTACGAGCAGTACTTC CASSSGSSYEQYF
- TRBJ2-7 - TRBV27 TGTGCCAGCAGTTCCAGACTTATGAGCTCCTACGAGCAGTACTTC CASSSRLMSSYEQYF
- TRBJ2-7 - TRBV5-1 TGCGCCAGCAGCTTGAGCACGTGGTCGGGTGAGCAGTACTTC CASSLSTWSGEQYF
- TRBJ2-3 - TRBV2 TGTGCCAGCAGTGCCGGGACAGATACGCAGTATTTT CASSAGTDTQYF
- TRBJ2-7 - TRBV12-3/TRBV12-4 TGTGCCAGCAGTTCCCAGGACTCGGGGGAGCAGTACTTC CASSSQDSGEQYF
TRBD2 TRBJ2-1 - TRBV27 TGTGCCAGCAGTTTCGGACTAGCGGGGCGGACCAATGAGCAGTTCTTC CASSFGLAGRTNEQFF
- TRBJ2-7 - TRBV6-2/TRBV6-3 TGTGCCAGCAGTTACCCCACAAACCCCTACGAGCAGTACTTC CASSYPTNPYEQYF
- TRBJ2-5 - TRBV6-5 TGTGCCAGCAGTTTTTCCCACTGGAAACAAGAGACCCAGTACTTC CASSFSHWKQETQYF